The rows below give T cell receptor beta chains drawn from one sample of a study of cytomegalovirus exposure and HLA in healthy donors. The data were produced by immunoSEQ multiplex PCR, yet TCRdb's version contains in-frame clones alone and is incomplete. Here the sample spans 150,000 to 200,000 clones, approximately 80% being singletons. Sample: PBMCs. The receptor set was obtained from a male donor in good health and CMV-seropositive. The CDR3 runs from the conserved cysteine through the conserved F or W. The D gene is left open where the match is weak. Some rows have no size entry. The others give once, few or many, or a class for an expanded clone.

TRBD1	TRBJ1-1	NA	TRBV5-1	TGCGCCAGCAGTAGACAGGGCCTGAACACTGAAGCTTTCTTT	CASSRQGLNTEAFF
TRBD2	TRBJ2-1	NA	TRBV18	TGTGCCAGCTCACTAACTAGCGGGGGTTCCTACAATGAGCAGTTCTTC	CASSLTSGGSYNEQFF
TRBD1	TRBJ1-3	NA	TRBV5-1	TGCGCCAGCAGCTTGGGGGACAGGCTGCCCCCTGGAAACACCATATATTTT	CASSLGDRLPPGNTIYF
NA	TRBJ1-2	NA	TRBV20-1	TGCAGTGCTAGAGATGGGCGAGGCTACACCTTC	CSARDGRGYTF
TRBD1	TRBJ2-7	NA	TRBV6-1	TGTGCCAGCGGGCACAGGGGAGCCGAGCAGTACTTC	CASGHRGAEQYF
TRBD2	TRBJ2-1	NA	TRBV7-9	TGTGCCGGAGAGCGGGAGAATAGGGCCAATGAGCAGTTCTTC	CAGERENRANEQFF
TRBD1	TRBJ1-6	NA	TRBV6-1	TGTGCCAGCAGAGAGACAGGGACTTATAATTCACCCCTCCACTTT	CASRETGTYNSPLHF
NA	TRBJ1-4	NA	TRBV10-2	TGCGCCAGCAGCCGAGTTGCAACTAATGAAAAACTGTTTTTT	CASSRVATNEKLFF
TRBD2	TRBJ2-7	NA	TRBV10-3	TGTGCCATCAGGAGCGGGAGTTACGACGAGCAGTACTTC	CAIRSGSYDEQYF
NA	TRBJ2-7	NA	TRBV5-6	TGTGCCAGCAGCTGGGTAGACAGGTCCGAAGCTGAGCAGTACTTC	CASSWVDRSEAEQYF
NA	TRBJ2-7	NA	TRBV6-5	TGTGCCAGCACCAATGGGGGCCTACACTCCTACGAGCAGTACTTC	CASTNGGLHSYEQYF
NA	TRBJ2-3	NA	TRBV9	TGTGCCAGCAGCGTTAGCGGAATAGGCACAGATACGCAGTATTTT	CASSVSGIGTDTQYF
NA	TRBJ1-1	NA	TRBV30	TGTGCCTCCTCCAATGCGGCTTTCTTT	CASSNAAFF
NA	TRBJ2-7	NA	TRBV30	TGTGCCTGGAGTGTACTCGGGTACGAGCAGTACTTC	CAWSVLGYEQYF
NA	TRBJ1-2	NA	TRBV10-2	TGCGCCAGCAGGGACATGGCTTTATATGGCTACACCTTC	CASRDMALYGYTF
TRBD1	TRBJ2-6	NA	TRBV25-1	TGTGCCAGCTCCTTGACAGGGGAAGTGTTGGGGGCCAACGTCCTGACTTTC	CASSLTGEVLGANVLTF
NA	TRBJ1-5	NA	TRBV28	TGTGCCAGCAGGAGAGTACTCAATCAGCCCCAGCATTTT	CASRRVLNQPQHF
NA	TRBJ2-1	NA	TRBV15	TGTGCCACCAGCAGAGTTGCGGGGCGTGAGCAGTTCTTC	CATSRVAGREQFF
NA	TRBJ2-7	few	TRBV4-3	TGCGCCAGCACCCCTGACAGGCGTTCCTACGAGCAGTACTTC	CASTPDRRSYEQYF
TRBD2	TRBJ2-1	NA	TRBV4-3	TGCGCCAGCAGCCAAGATCCAGCGGGGAGCTCCTACAATGAGCAGTTCTTC	CASSQDPAGSSYNEQFF
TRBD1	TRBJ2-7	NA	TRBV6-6	TGTGCCAGCAGATTTCCGGGACAGGGATCCGAGCAGTACTTC	CASRFPGQGSEQYF
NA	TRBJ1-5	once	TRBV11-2	TGTGCCAGCAGCTTAGTTCAGGGTAGCAATCAGCCCCAGCATTTT	CASSLVQGSNQPQHF
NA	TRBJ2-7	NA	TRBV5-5	TGTGCCAGCAGCTTTTTCACCAGCTCCTACGAGCAGTACTTC	CASSFFTSSYEQYF
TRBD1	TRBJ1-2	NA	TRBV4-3	TGCGCCAGCAGCCCGGGACAGGGAGTAAGCTACACCTTC	CASSPGQGVSYTF
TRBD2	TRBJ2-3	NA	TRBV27	TGTGCCAGCAGTTCCCCCGGACTAGCGGGGAACACAGATACGCAGTATTTT	CASSSPGLAGNTDTQYF
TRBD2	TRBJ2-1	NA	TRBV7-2	TGTGCCAGCAGCTTAAGTCGGACTAGCTTACTTGAGCAGTTCTTC	CASSLSRTSLLEQFF
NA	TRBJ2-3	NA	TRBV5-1	TGCGCCAGCAGCTTGGAACAGGGAAGGGATACGCAGTATTTT	CASSLEQGRDTQYF
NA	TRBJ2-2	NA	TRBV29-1	TGCAGCGTTGACCAGTCAGGGCAAAACACCGGGGAGCTGTTTTTT	CSVDQSGQNTGELFF
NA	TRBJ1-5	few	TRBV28	TGTGCCAGCAGTTTCCCGGCCAGGGAGCCCCAGCATTTT	CASSFPAREPQHF
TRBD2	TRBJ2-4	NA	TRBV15	TGTGCCACCAGCAGAAAAAAAGTCGGACTAGCGGGGGGGCCCGGCAGTCAGTACTTC	CATSRKKVGLAGGPGSQYF
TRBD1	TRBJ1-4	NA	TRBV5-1	TGCGCCAGCAGCGTCAGGGGGACTAATGAAAAACTGTTTTTT	CASSVRGTNEKLFF